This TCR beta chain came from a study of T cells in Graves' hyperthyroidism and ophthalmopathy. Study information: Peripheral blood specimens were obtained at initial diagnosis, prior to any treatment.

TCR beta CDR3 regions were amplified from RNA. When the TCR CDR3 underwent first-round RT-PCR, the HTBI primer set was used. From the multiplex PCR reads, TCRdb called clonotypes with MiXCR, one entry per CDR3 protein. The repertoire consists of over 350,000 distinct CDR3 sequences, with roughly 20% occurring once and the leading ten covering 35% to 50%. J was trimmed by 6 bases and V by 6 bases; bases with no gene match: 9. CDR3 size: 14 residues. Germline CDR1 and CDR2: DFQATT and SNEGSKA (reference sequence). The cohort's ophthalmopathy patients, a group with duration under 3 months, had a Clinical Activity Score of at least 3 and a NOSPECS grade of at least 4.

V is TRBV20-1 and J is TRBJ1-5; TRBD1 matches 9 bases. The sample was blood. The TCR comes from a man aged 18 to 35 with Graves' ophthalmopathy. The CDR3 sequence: CSATTGGAGQPQHF. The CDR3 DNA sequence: TGCAGTGCAACCACAGGGGGCGCAGGTCAGCCCCAGCATTTT.